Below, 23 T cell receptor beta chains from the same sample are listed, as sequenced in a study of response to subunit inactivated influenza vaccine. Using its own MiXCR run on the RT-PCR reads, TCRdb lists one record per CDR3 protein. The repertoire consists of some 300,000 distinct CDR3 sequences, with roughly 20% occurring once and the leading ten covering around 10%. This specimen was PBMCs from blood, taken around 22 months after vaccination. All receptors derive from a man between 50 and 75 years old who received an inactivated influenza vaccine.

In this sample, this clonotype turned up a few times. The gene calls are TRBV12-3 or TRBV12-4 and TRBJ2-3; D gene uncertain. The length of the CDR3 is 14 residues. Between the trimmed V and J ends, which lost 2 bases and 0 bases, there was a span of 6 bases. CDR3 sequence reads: CASSLTPSTDTQYF. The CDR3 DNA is TGTGCCAGCAGTTTAACTCCGAGCACAGATACGCAGTATTTT.

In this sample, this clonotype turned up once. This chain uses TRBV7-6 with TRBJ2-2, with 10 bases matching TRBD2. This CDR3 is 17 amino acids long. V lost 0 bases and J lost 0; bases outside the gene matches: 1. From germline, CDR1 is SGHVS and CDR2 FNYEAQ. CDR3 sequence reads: CASSLASGRANTGELFF. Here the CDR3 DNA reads TGTGCCAGCAGCTTAGCGAGCGGGAGGGCGAACACCGGGGAGCTGTTTTTT.

CDR3 residues: CSPAPPGTEQFF. CDR3 nucleotide sequence: TGCTCCCCAGCCCCCCCCGGGACTGAGCAGTTCTTC. The chain joins TRBV20-1 to TRBJ2-1, with D perhaps matching TRBD1 or TRBD2 (5 bases each). This CDR3 has 12 residues. CDR1 DFQATT and CDR2 SNEGSKA come from the germline V gene (reference sequence).

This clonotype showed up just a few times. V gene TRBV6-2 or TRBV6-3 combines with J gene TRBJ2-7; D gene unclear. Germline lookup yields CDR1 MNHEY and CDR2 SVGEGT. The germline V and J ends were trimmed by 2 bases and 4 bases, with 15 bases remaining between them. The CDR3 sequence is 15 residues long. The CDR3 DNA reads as TGTGCCAGCAGTTACACCCAGAGAGTCCCTTACGAGCAGTACTTC. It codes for CASSYTQRVPYEQYF.

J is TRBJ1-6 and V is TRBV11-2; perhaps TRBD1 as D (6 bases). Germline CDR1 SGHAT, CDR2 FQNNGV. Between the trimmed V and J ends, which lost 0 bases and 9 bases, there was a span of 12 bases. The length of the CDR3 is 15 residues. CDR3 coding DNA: TGTGCCAGCAGCTTAGAGAGGACAGCTCGTTCACCCCTCCACTTT. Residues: CASSLERTARSPLHF.

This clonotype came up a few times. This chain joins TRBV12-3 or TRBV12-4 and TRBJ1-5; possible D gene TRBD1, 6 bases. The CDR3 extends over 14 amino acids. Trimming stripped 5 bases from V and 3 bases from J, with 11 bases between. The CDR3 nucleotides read TGTGCCAGCAGTCTCAGGGGATTCAATCAGCCCCAGCATTTT. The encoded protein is CASSLRGFNQPQHF.

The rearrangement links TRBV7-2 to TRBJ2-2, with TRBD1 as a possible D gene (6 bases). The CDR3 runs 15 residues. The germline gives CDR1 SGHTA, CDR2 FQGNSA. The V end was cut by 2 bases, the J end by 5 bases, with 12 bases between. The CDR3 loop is CASSLTGMETGELFF. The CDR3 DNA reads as TGTGCCAGCAGCTTAACAGGGATGGAAACCGGGGAGCTGTTTTTT.

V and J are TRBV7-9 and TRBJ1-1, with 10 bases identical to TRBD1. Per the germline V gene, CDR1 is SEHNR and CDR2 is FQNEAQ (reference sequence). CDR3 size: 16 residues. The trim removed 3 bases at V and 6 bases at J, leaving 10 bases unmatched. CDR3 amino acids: CASSFLPGQGKSEAFF. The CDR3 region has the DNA TGTGCCAGCAGCTTCCTCCCGGGACAGGGGAAATCTGAAGCTTTCTTT.

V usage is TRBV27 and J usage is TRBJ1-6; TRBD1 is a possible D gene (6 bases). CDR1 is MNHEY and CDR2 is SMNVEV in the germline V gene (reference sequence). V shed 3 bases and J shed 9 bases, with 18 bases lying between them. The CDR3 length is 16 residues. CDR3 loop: CASSFRDNAWGSPLHF. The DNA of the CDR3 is TGTGCCAGCAGTTTTCGGGACAACGCCTGGGGTTCACCCCTCCACTTT.

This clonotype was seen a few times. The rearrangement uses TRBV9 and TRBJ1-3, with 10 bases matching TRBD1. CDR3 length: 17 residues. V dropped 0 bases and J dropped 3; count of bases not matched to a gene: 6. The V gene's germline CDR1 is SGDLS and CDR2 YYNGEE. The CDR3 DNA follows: TGTGCCAGCAGCGTAGTAACGGGACAGGGGCATGGAAACACCATATATTTT. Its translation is CASSVVTGQGHGNTIYF.

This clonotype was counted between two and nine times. The CDR3 region has the DNA TGTGCCACCAGTGATTTGCGGGACAGGGGGCCGGATCAGCCCCAGCATTTT. It translates to CATSDLRDRGPDQPQHF. The rearrangement uses TRBV24-1 and TRBJ1-5, with TRBD1 identical over 12 bases. Germline V gene lookup returns CDR1 KGHDR and CDR2 SFDVKD. The CDR3 runs to 17 residues. V gave up 0 bases and J gave up 5 bases; unmatched junction bases: 4.

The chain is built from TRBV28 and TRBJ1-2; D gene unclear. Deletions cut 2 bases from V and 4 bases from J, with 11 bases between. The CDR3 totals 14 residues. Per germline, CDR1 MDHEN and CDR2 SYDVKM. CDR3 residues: CASSLPDTRYGYTF. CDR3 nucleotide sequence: TGTGCCAGCAGTTTACCCGACACACGCTATGGCTACACCTTC.

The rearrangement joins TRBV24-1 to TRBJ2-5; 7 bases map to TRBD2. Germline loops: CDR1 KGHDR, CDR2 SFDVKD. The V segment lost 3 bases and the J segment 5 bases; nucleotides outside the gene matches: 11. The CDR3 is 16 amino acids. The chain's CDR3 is CATSDQSFRGGETQYF. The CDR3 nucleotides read TGTGCCACCAGTGATCAGAGTTTTCGGGGAGGGGAGACCCAGTACTTC.

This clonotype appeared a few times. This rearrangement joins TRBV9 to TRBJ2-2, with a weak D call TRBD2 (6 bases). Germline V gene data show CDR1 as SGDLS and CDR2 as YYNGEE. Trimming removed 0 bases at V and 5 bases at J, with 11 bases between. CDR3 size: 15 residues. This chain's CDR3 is CASSVGAGGTGELFF. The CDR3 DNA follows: TGTGCCAGCAGCGTAGGGGCCGGAGGGACCGGGGAGCTGTTTTTT.

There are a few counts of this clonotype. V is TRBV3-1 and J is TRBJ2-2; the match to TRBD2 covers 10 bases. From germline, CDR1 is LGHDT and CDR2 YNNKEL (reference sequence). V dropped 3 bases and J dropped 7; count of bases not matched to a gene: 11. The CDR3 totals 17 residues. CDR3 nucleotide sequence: TGTGCCAGCAGCCACAGTGGGACTAGCGTAGGGGACGGGGAGCTGTTTTTT. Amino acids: CASSHSGTSVGDGELFF. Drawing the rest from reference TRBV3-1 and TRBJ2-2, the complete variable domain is DTAVSQTPKYLVTQMGNDKSIKCEQNLGHDTMYWYKQDSKKFLKIMFSYNNKELIINETVPNRFSPKSPDKAHLNLHINSLELGDSAVYFCASSHSGTSVGDGELFFGEGSRLTVL.

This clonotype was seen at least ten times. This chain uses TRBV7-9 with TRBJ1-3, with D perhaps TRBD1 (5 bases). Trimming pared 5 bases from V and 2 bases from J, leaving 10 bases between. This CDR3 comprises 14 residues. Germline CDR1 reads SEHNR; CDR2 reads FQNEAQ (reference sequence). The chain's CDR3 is CASSPGSTGNTIYF. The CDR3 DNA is TGTGCCAGCAGCCCAGGGAGTACTGGAAACACCATATATTTT.

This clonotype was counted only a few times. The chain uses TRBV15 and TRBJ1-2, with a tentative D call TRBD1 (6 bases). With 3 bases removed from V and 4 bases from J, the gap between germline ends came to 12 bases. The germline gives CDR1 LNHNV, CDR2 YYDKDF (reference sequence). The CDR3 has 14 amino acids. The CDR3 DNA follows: TGTGCCACCAGCAGGACAGGCCCTCGCTATGGCTACACCTTC. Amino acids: CATSRTGPRYGYTF.

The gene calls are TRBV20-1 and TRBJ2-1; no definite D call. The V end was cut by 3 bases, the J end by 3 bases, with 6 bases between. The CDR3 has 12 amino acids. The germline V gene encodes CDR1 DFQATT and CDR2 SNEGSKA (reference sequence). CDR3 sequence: CSASIRYNEQFF. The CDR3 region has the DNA TGCAGTGCTAGCATTCGCTACAATGAGCAGTTCTTC.

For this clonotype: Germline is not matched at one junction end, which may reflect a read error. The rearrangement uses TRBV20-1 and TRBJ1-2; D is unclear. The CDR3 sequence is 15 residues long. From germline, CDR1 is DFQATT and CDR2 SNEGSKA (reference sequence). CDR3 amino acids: CSASFRGIQNSGYTF. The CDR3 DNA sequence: TGCAGTGCTAGCTTTCGCGGGATCCAAAACTCTGGCTACACCTTC.

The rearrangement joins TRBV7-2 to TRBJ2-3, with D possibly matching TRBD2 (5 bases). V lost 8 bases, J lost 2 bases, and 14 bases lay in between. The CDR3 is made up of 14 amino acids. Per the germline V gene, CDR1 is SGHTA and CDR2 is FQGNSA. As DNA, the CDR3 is TGTGCCAGCCCACTAGATAGGAACACAGATACGCAGTATTTT. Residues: CASPLDRNTDTQYF.

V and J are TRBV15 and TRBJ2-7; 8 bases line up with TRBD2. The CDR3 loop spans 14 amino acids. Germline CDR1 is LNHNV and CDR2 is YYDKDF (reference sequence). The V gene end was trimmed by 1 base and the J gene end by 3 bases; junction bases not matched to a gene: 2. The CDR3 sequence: CATSRAGGLYEQYF. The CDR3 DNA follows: TGTGCCACCAGCAGAGCGGGAGGGCTCTACGAGCAGTACTTC.

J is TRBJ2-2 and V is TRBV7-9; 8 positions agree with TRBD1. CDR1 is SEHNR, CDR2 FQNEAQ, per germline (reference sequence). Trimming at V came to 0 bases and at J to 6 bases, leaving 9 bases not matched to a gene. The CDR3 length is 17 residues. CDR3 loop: CASSLASGTGGPGELFF. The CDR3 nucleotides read TGTGCCAGCAGCTTAGCGTCCGGGACAGGAGGGCCCGGGGAGCTGTTTTTT.

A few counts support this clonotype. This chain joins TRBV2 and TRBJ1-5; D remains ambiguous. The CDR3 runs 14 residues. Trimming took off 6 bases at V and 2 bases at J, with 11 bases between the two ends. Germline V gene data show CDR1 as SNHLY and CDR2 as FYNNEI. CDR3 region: CASRFTGGNQPQHF. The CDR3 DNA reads TGTGCCAGCAGGTTTACCGGTGGCAATCAGCCCCAGCATTTT.